The following is a T cell receptor beta chain sequence with its context. Per the original methods: For nucleated cells, counts were estimated from reference gene primer amplification. Sequencing used immunoSEQ multiplex PCR; TCRdb keeps in-frame clones, though not all of them. V and J calls and clone size come straight from that table; D and trimming were deduced from the DNA. The top ten hold about 9.4% of the sample, which has about 92,000 clones, approximately 80% seen once. The data derive from a study of blood T cell repertoires in COVID-19. Across the whole study: Both acute and convalescent COVID-19 samples were obtained from the United States, Italy and Spain. T cells, B-cell-depleted T cells, or PBMCs supplied cDNA or gDNA.

V lost 2 bases, J lost 0 bases, and 14 bases lay in between. The length of the CDR3 is 17 residues. Germline loops: CDR1 MNHNS, CDR2 SASEGT. Sequences were obtained from peripheral blood. The clonotype comes from a woman in her 70s with acute or convalescent COVID-19. The chain has TRBV6-1 and TRBJ1-5; D call uncertain. The CDR3 here is CASSEMPGSNSNQPQHF. CDR3 coding DNA: TGTGCCAGCAGTGAAATGCCAGGTTCAAATAGCAATCAGCCCCAGCATTTT.